One and the same sample provided the 2 T cell receptor beta chains below, sequenced in a study of blood T cell repertoires in COVID-19. Sequenced by immunoSEQ multiplex PCR; TCRdb stores in-frame clones only, minus some. Counted here are about 260,000 clones, approximately 88% occurring once; the ten biggest clones make up 10%. The specimen sequenced was peripheral blood. The receptors stem from an older woman with COVID-19, enrolled during active disease.

The chain employs TRBV18 and TRBJ1-1; D call uncertain. Germline loops: CDR1 KGHSH, CDR2 LQKENI. The V end lost 2 bases, the J end lost 4 bases, and 8 bases lay between the germline ends. This CDR3 contains 13 residues. The CDR3: CASSPGQPTEAFF. CDR3 coding DNA: TGTGCCAGCTCACCAGGGCAGCCCACTGAAGCTTTCTTT.

This clone was detected only a few times. The chain combines TRBV18 with TRBJ2-5; tentatively, D is TRBD1 (6 bases). The CDR3 is 13 residues long. Germline V CDR1 and CDR2: KGHSH, LQKENI. V gave up 2 bases and J gave up 2 bases, with 6 bases separating them. The CDR3: CASSPGQQETQYF. The CDR3 bases are TGTGCCAGCTCACCAGGACAGCAAGAGACCCAGTACTTC.